This T cell receptor beta chain was retrieved from a study of blood T cell repertoires in COVID-19. Study context: There were acute and convalescent COVID-19 samples, and they came from the United States, Italy and Spain. In each case, the material was cDNA or gDNA derived from T cells, B-cell-depleted T cells, or PBMCs.

Sequencing was performed with immunoSEQ multiplex PCR; in TCRdb, only in-frame clones are kept and a portion is missing. The sample lists around 80,000 clones; about 88% were seen once. CDR3 length: 13 amino acids. V dropped 1 base and J dropped 8 bases, with 12 bases sitting between them. From germline, CDR1 is SGHRS and CDR2 YFSETQ. The material sequenced was peripheral blood. This receptor was identified in a man older than 75 with active or convalescent COVID-19. This chain joins TRBV5-1 and TRBJ1-1, with D maybe TRBD1 (6 bases). CDR3: CASSLQQGREAFF. As DNA, the CDR3 is TGCGCCAGCAGCTTGCAACAGGGTAGGGAAGCTTTCTTT.